The T cell receptor beta chain described here comes from a study of T-cell memory formation after mild COVID-19. Overall study findings and caveats: Whereas later expanders leaned CD4+, clones contracting day 15 to 85 showed a balanced CD4/CD8 makeup. Most CD4+ clones that shrank were in CM and EM, while CD8+ ones turned up in EMRA. Cross-reactive memory seemingly joined, as some responding clones were found in pre-infection memory. Unconfirmed was the SARS-CoV-2 specificity of second-wave clones that peaked on day 37.

The CDR3 contains 14 residues. Looked up from germline, CDR1 is MNHNY and CDR2 is SVGAGI (reference sequence). V trimming: 8 bases; J trimming: 6 bases; junction bases outside the gene matches: 10. Points on this clonotype: Its antigen is still unknown.

TCRdb ran MiXCR on the 5' RACE reads and lists one entry per CDR3 protein. Found here are roughly 480,000 distinct CDR3 sequences, roughly 23% of them singletons; the top ten hold around 12%. This chain connects TRBV6-6 to TRBJ2-7; 10 bases fit TRBD2. This receptor was taken from an adult woman who had mild COVID-19 (a few samples of this study predate the infection). Cell type and time point are not known. The sample was PBMCs or a T cell subset sorted from them (not recorded which). DNA of the CDR3: TGTGCCAGCCATCGGACTAGCGGCTTGAGCGAGCAGTACTTC. It codes for CASHRTSGLSEQYF.